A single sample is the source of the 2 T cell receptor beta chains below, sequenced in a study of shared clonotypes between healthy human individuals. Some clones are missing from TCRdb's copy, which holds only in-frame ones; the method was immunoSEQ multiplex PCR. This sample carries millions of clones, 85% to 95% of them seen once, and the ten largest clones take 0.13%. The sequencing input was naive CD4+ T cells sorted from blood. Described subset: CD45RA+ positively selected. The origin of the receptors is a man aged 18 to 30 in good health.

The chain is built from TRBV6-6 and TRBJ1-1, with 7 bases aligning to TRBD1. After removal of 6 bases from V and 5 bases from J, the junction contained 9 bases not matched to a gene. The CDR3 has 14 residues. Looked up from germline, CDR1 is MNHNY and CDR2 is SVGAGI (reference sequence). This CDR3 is CASSSTDRATEAFF. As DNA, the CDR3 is TGTGCCAGCAGCTCAACAGACAGGGCGACTGAAGCTTTCTTT.

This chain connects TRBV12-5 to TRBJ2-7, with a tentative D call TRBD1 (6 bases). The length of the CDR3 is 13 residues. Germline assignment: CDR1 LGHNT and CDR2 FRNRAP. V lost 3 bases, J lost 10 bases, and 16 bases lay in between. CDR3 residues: CASGFTTGSEQYF. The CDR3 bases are TGTGCTAGTGGTTTCACCACAGGGTCAGAACAGTACTTC. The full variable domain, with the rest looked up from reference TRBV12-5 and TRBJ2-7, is DARVTQTPRHKVTEMGQEVTMRCQPILGHNTVFWYRQTMMQGLELLAYFRNRAPLDDSGMPKDRFSAEMPDATLATLKIQPSEPRDSAVYFCASGFTTGSEQYFGPGTRLTVT.